Following are 16 T cell receptor beta chains from one sample sequenced in a study of blood T cell repertoires in COVID-19. Measured with immunoSEQ multiplex PCR; TCRdb has only the in-frame clones, and not every one. The repertoire includes around 300,000 clones, about nine tenths of them detected once, and about 3% sits in the top ten. Sequencing used PBMCs or T cells enriched from blood (not recorded which). The source is a woman aged 45-60 years who had recovered from COVID-19.

This clone has just one count. The genes are TRBV7-2 and TRBJ2-5; D might be TRBD2 (5 bases). CDR1 is SGHTA and CDR2 is FQGNSA in the germline V gene. This CDR3 is 15 amino acids long. V dropped 6 bases and J dropped 0 bases, with 14 bases sitting between them. The CDR3 loop is CASRLVRGNQETQYF. In DNA, the CDR3 is TGTGCCAGCAGACTCGTCCGGGGTAACCAAGAGACCCAGTACTTC.

This clone appeared once. The chain combines TRBV19 with TRBJ1-1; no clear D. Germline V lookup: CDR1 LNHDA, CDR2 SQIVND (reference sequence). The CDR3 extends over 15 amino acids. The V end lost 3 bases, the J end lost 1 base, and 12 bases lay between the germline ends. The DNA for the CDR3 is TGTGCCAGTAGTATGAGGGTCCGGGGGAACACTGAAGCTTTCTTT. Its protein product is CASSMRVRGNTEAFF.

The genes are TRBV7-8 and TRBJ2-7, with 10 positions matching TRBD2. The V gene end was trimmed by 10 bases and the J gene end by 3 bases; junction bases not matched to a gene: 6. Germline V gene data show CDR1 as SGHVS and CDR2 as FQNEAQ. CDR3 length equals 13 residues. The CDR3 loop reads CATRLAGVYEQYF. CDR3 nucleotides: TGTGCCACCCGCCTAGCGGGAGTCTACGAGCAGTACTTC.

This clone has more than one count but fewer than ten. The chain links TRBV12-3 or TRBV12-4 to TRBJ1-5; D is perhaps TRBD1 (6 bases). V lost 7 bases and J lost 2, with 9 bases in between. CDR3 length equals 13 residues. CDR3 in DNA: TGTGCCAGCACCCGGACAGGCAATCAGCCCCAGCATTTT. Translating it yields CASTRTGNQPQHF.

V and J are TRBV28 and TRBJ2-1; 7 bases agree with TRBD2. Per the germline V gene, CDR1 is MDHEN and CDR2 is SYDVKM. This CDR3 comprises 15 residues. V lost 10 bases, J lost 0 bases, and 9 bases stayed unmatched. Here the CDR3 reads CATEVGGSSYNEQFF. The DNA of the CDR3 is TGTGCCACTGAAGTAGGCGGGAGCTCCTACAATGAGCAGTTCTTC.

This clone appeared a few times. This chain joins TRBV11-2 and TRBJ1-2, with a possible D match to TRBD1 (5 bases). V was trimmed by 0 bases and J by 3 bases, leaving 11 bases between them. The CDR3 runs 15 residues. Germline CDR1 reads SGHAT; CDR2 reads FQNNGV. The CDR3 DNA reads TGTGCCAGCAGCTTAGAATTAGGGGCTCACTATGGCTACACCTTC. This encodes CASSLELGAHYGYTF.

The chain is built from TRBV5-4 and TRBJ2-5; 12 bases map to TRBD2. The germline CDR1 and CDR2 sequences are SGHNT and YYREEE (reference sequence). The ends lost 3 bases at V and 5 bases at J; junction bases unmatched: 5. The CDR3 extends over 15 amino acids. This CDR3 is CASSSGLAGRETQYF. CDR3 nucleotides: TGTGCCAGCAGCTCTGGACTAGCGGGAAGGGAGACCCAGTACTTC.

The chain links TRBV30 to TRBJ1-1, with D perhaps TRBD1 (5 bases). V was clipped by 4 bases and J by 5 bases, with 17 bases between them. Germline V gene lookup returns CDR1 GTSNPN and CDR2 SVGIG (reference sequence). The CDR3 sequence is 14 residues long. The chain's CDR3 is CAWMKGFKGTEAFF. The CDR3 region has the DNA TGTGCCTGGATGAAGGGGTTTAAGGGAACTGAAGCTTTCTTT. Complete variable domain (other parts from reference TRBV30 and TRBJ1-1): SQTIHQWPATLVQPVGSPLSLECTVEGTSNPNLYWYRQAAGRGLQLLFYSVGIGQISSEVPQNLSASRPQDRQFILSSKKLLLSDSGFYLCAWMKGFKGTEAFFGQGTRLTVV.

V gene TRBV15 combines with J gene TRBJ2-1; 12 nucleotides align to TRBD2. Germline CDR1 is LNHNV and CDR2 is YYDKDF (reference sequence). J gave up 7 bases and V 1 base, and 2 bases lay outside the gene matches. This CDR3 has 15 residues. The CDR3 region has the DNA TGTGCCACCAGCAGAGCTAGCGGGAGGGCTAATGAGCAGTTCTTC. Its protein is CATSRASGRANEQFF.

CDR3 amino acids: CASSEAGADYNSPLHF. DNA of the CDR3: TGTGCCAGCAGTGAGGCGGGGGCCGACTATAATTCACCCCTCCACTTT. The V gene is TRBV2, the J gene TRBJ1-6; tentative D call: TRBD1 (6 bases). The germline V gene has CDR1 SNHLY and CDR2 FYNNEI. The V end lost 3 bases, the J end lost 3 bases, and 12 bases lay between the germline ends. The CDR3 loop spans 16 amino acids. The whole variable domain, remainder taken from reference TRBV2 and TRBJ1-6, is EPEVTQTPSHQVTQMGQEVILRCVPISNHLYFYWYRQILGQKVEFLVSFYNNEISEKSEIFDDQFSVERPDGSNFTLKIRSTKLEDSAMYFCASSEAGADYNSPLHFGNGTRLTVT.

In DNA form, the CDR3 reads TGTGCCAGCAGATGGACTAGCGACTACGAGCAGTACTTC. Protein product: CASRWTSDYEQYF. The rearrangement joins TRBV6-5 to TRBJ2-7; 9 nucleotides agree with TRBD2. The CDR3 runs 13 residues. Germline loops: CDR1 MNHEY, CDR2 SVGAGI. Germline trimming cut 6 bases from V and 3 bases from J; bases unmatched to any gene: 3.

The CDR3 bases are TGTGCCAGTAGTATCTCTGGACAGGGGATAGTTTCCTATGGCTACACCTTC. This gives the protein CASSISGQGIVSYGYTF. The V gene is TRBV19, the J gene TRBJ1-2; TRBD1 matches at 9 bases. This CDR3 region has 17 residues. CDR1 LNHDA and CDR2 SQIVND come from the germline V gene (reference sequence). J gave up 4 bases and V 3 bases, and 12 bases lay outside the gene matches.

The gene calls are TRBV7-9 and TRBJ1-6; D ambiguous. Germline lookup yields CDR1 SEHNR and CDR2 FQNEAQ (reference sequence). The CDR3 loop spans 14 amino acids. The V end was cut by 8 bases, the J end by 7 bases, with 15 bases between. The DNA for the CDR3 is TGTGCCAGCTCTACCCGGAGCCGAAATTCACCCCTCCACTTT. Encoded protein: CASSTRSRNSPLHF.

The V call is TRBV28, the J call TRBJ2-1; 11 positions match TRBD2. Germline V gene lookup returns CDR1 MDHEN and CDR2 SYDVKM. V lost 6 bases to trimming and J lost 4 bases; unmatched junction nucleotides: 5. The CDR3 contains 15 residues. CDR3 in amino acids: CASRQGTSGYNEQFF. In nucleotides, the CDR3 is TGTGCCAGCAGGCAAGGGACTAGCGGATACAATGAGCAGTTCTTC.

The chain is built from TRBV28 and TRBJ1-3; D possibly corresponds to TRBD1 (6 bases). The germline V and J ends were trimmed by 4 bases and 8 bases, with 15 bases remaining between them. The CDR3 has 14 residues. Germline V gene sequence: CDR1 MDHEN, CDR2 SYDVKM. CDR3 nucleotide sequence: TGTGCCAGCAGTTCAACAGGGATCTCGGACACCATATATTTT. It encodes CASSSTGISDTIYF.

The chain employs TRBV3-1 (or the pseudogene TRBV3-2) and TRBJ1-3, with 9 bases aligning to TRBD1. CDR1 and CDR2 (germline): LGHDT, YNNKEL (reference sequence). CDR3 length: 17 amino acids. V lost 6 bases to trimming and J lost 2 bases; unmatched junction nucleotides: 11. The CDR3, as DNA: TGTGCCAGCAGGGAGGGACAGGGCCAAAGAACTGGAAACACCATATATTTT. The encoded protein is CASREGQGQRTGNTIYF.